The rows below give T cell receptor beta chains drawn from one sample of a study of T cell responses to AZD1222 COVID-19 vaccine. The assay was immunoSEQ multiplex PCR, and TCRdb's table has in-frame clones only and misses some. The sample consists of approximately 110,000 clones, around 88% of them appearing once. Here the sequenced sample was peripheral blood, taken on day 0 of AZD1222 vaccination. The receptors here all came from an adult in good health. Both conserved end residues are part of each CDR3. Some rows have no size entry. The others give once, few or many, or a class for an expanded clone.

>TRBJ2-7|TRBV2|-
CASDILADYEQYF
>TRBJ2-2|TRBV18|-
CASSPGVNTGELFF
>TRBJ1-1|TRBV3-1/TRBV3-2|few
CASSLRSGRGTNTEAFF
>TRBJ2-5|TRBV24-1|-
CATSAGSVETQYF
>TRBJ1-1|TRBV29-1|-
CSALTSRNTEAFF
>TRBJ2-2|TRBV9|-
CASSVDGGTYTGELFF
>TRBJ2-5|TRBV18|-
CASSPVSQETQYF
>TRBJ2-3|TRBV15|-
CATRASSTDTQYF
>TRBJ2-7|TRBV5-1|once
CASSLEGGGSHEQYF
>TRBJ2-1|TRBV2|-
CASSAETGGYNEQFF
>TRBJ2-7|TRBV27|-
CASSLWGLHEQYF
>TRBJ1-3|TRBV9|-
CASSPPGSGSGNTIYF
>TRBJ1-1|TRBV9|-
CASSVVSNTEAFF
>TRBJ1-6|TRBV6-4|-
CASSEGQGTNSPLHF
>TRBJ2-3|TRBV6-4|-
CASSDGRGDTDTQYF
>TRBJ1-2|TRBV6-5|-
CASSYSSRQGGGYTF
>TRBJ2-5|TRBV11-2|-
CASSLGSLAGDQETQYF
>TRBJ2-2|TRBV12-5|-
CASGLVLSGGTGELFF
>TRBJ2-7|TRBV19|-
CASGSFSYEQYF
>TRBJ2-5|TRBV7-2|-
CASSLNSAGGGQETQYF
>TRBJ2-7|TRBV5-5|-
CASSLDLTGVSYEQYF
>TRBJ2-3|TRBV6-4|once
CASSPSGGEADTQYF
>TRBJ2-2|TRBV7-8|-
CASSLGGPTGELFF
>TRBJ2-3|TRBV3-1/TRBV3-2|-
CASSQERAGGRTDTQYF
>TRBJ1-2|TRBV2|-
CASRTDQGPFSGYTF
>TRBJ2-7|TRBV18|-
CASSPIGYEQYF
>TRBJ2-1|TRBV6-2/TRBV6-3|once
CASSYSGTGGYNEQFF
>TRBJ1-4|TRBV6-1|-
CASSDRQGGEKLFF
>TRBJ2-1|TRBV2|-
CASSLSGGSYNEQFF
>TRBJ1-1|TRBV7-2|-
CASSLGLGEAFF
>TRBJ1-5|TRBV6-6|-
CASSYFREQPQHF
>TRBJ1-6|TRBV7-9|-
CASSFTGTGNNSPLHF
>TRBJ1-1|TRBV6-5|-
CASKTPGEGTEAFF
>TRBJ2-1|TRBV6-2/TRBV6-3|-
CASSSDTSGRRYNEQFF
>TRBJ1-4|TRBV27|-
CASSGRGRANEKLFF
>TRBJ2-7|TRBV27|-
CASSLIFLGTGYEQYF
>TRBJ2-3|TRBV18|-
CASSPTGRTDTQYF
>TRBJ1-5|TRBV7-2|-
CASSLARGGNQPQHF
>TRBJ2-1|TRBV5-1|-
CASSLAGTPPGNEQFF
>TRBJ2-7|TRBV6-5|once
CASSYGTATYEQYF
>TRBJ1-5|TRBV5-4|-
CASSLGGAGNQPQHF
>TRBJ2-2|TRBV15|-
CATSRDLGDTGELFF
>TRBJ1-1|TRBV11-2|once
CASSPPDLNTEAFF
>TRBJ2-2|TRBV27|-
CASSLQVWVPNTGELFF
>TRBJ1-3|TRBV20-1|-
CSARVGNTIYF
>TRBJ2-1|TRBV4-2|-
CASRSSGGGNEQFF
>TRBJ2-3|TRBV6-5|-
CASSRTGSLDTQYF
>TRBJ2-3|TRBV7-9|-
CASSSSSGGTDTQYF
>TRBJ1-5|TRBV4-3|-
CASSQDDGQPQHF
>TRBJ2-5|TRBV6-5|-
CASASETGGQETQYF
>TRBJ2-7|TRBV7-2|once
CASSLSPDRGSYEQYF